Here is one T cell receptor beta chain with its context. The sample is drawn from a study of blood T cell repertoires in COVID-19. Study-level background: Material from acute and convalescent COVID-19 was sourced from the United States, Italy and Spain. Sample material is recorded as cDNA or gDNA derived from T cells, B-cell-depleted T cells, or PBMCs.

CDR3 size: 15 residues. In germline, CDR1 is SGHDT, CDR2 YYEEEE. The ends lost 4 bases at V and 5 bases at J; junction bases unmatched: 10. In the authors' methods: Estimated nucleated cell counts came from reference gene primer amplification. Data came from immunoSEQ multiplex PCR; TCRdb stores just in-frame clones and leaves some out. That table is the source of V, J and clone size, and D and trimming were worked out from the DNA. The sample yields 150,000 to 200,000 clones, about 81% seen once. The TCR was taken from a human donor in a cohort sampled during active COVID-19. V gene TRBV5-6 combines with J gene TRBJ2-7, with 9 bases that match TRBD2. Sequencing input: peripheral blood. As DNA, the CDR3 is TGTGCCAGCAGCATCCGACTAGCGGCCGCCCACGAGCAGTACTTC. Its translation: CASSIRLAAAHEQYF.